The entry below gives a single TCR beta chain sequence along with its context. The target antigen is unknown. Libraries were prepared by immunoSEQ multiplex PCR; TCRdb keeps only in-frame clonotypes and omits some of them. The sample contains around 30,000 clones, none of them singletons. The data stem from a study of T cell clonality in common variable immunodeficiency. Study results and caveats: Shared TCRbeta clones were fewer between CVID subjects than controls. Fewer deletions and N-nucleotide insertions were reportedly seen in common variable immunodeficiency TCR beta sequences.

Of CVID subjects, about 15 were female and fewer than 30 male, mean age about 40. Caucasian heritage predominated among both patients and controls. Replacement immunoglobulin had been given to every CVID subject for at least one year. The receptor's source is a human donor with common variable immunodeficiency. Sequenced sample: peripheral blood mononuclear cells.

Partial CDR3 DNA: TGTGCCAGCTCACAGGTTCAGTCCCAAGAGACC. Its protein product is CASSQVQSQET. The full CDR3 protein is CASSQVQSQETQYF. The chain employs TRBV18 and TRBJ2-5; D unresolved. The read stops 3 residues short of the end of the CDR3; the missing end is completed from the germline J gene. The V end lost 4 bases, the J end lost 1 base, and 10 bases lay between the germline ends. CDR1 is KGHSH and CDR2 is LQKENI in the germline V gene. CDR3 length equals 14 residues. The variable domain in full, with the rest retrieved from reference TRBV18 and TRBJ2-5, is NAGVMQNPRHLVRRRGQEARLRCSPMKGHSHVYWYRQLPEEGLKFMVYLQKENIIDESGMPKERFSAEFPKEGPSILRIQQVVRGDSAAYFCASSQVQSQETQYFGPGTRLLVL.